The rows below give T cell receptor beta chains drawn from one sample of a study of cytomegalovirus exposure and HLA in healthy donors. Assay: immunoSEQ multiplex PCR; the TCRdb copy retains only in-frame clones and omits some. This sample carries about 80,000 clones, less than 80% of them seen once, and the ten largest clones take under 7.5%. Material: PBMCs. These receptor sequences come from a woman aged 50 to 60 in good health and CMV-seropositive. Both conserved end residues are part of each CDR3. The D gene is left open where the match is weak. Size values are once, few and many counts, or a class for expanded clones, and some rows have none.

>TRBV7-9|TRBD1|TRBJ1-4|few
CASSSEQGEDFSEKLFF
TGTGCCAGCAGCTCGGAACAGGGGGAGGATTTCTCGGAAAAACTGTTTTTT
>TRBV15|TRBD1|TRBJ1-2|NA
CATGQGNYGYTF
TGTGCCACAGGACAGGGGAACTATGGCTACACCTTC
>TRBV5-4|NA|TRBJ1-3|NA
CASSLQGGSSGNTIYF
TGTGCCAGCAGCTTGCAGGGCGGAAGCTCTGGAAACACCATATATTTT
>TRBV28|TRBD2|TRBJ2-3|few
CASTGLAGTRDTQYF
TGTGCCAGCACCGGACTAGCGGGGACCCGGGATACGCAGTATTTT
>TRBV7-6|NA|TRBJ1-4|NA
CASSFSPWANEKLFF
TGTGCCAGCAGCTTCTCTCCATGGGCGAATGAAAAACTGTTTTTT
>TRBV29-1|TRBD1|TRBJ1-2|NA
CSYTGGPPPSGYTF
TGCAGCTATACAGGGGGTCCACCCCCGAGTGGCTACACCTTC
>TRBV5-6|TRBD1|TRBJ1-1|NA
CASSFGTGVTEAFF
TGTGCCAGCAGCTTCGGGACAGGGGTCACTGAAGCTTTCTTT
>TRBV10-1|NA|TRBJ2-1|NA
CASSENAAEENEQFF
TGCGCCAGCAGTGAGAATGCGGCCGAAGAGAATGAGCAGTTCTTC
>TRBV11-2|NA|TRBJ1-4|NA
CASSLHRDLSTNEKLFF
TGTGCCAGCAGCTTACACAGAGATCTTTCAACTAATGAAAAACTGTTTTTT
>TRBV7-9|NA|TRBJ1-1|NA
CASSLDSVKPPNLNTEAFF
TGTGCCAGCAGCTTAGATTCCGTAAAGCCACCGAATCTGAACACTGAAGCTTTCTTT
>TRBV2|NA|TRBJ2-5|NA
CASRDNQETQYF
TGTGCCAGCAGGGACAACCAAGAGACCCAGTACTTC
>TRBV19|NA|TRBJ2-3|NA
CASSGGNQPQYF
TGTGCCTCCTCGGGTGGCAATCAGCCCCAGTATTTT
>TRBV9|NA|TRBJ1-1|NA
CASSVEGDNTEAFF
TGTGCCAGCAGCGTAGAAGGGGATAACACTGAAGCTTTCTTT
>TRBV5-6|NA|TRBJ1-4|NA
CASSWTVATNEKLFF
TGTGCCAGCAGCTGGACAGTTGCAACTAATGAAAAACTGTTTTTT
>TRBV5-1|NA|TRBJ2-2|NA
CASRGDTGELFF
TGCGCCAGCAGGGGAGACACCGGGGAGCTGTTTTTT
>TRBV7-3|NA|TRBJ2-3|NA
CASSLRAGGLTDTQYF
TGTGCCAGCAGCTTACGGGCCGGGGGACTCACAGATACGCAGTATTTT
>TRBV2|NA|TRBJ2-7|NA
CASMYARSSYEQYF
TGTGCCAGCATGTACGCGAGGAGCTCCTACGAGCAGTACTTC
>TRBV6-6|NA|TRBJ1-2|NA
CASSPGLNYGYTF
TGTGCCAGCAGTCCGGGACTCAACTATGGCTACACCTTC
>TRBV6-5|TRBD1|TRBJ2-1|NA
CATWGQTAYNEQFF
TGTGCCACCTGGGGACAGACGGCCTACAATGAGCAGTTCTTC
>TRBV7-9|NA|TRBJ1-5|NA
CASSLVHFGLDTGQPQHF
TGTGCCAGCAGCTTAGTACATTTCGGTTTGGACACTGGGCAGCCCCAGCATTTT
>TRBV27|NA|TRBJ1-6|NA
CATGMSINSPLHF
TGTGCCACCGGGATGTCAATTAATTCACCCCTCCACTTT
>TRBV2|TRBD1|TRBJ2-1|few
CASRDRALLNNEQFF
TGTGCCAGCAGAGACAGGGCCTTATTAAACAATGAGCAGTTCTTC
>TRBV30|NA|TRBJ1-2|NA
CAWKKEHSRDYGYTF
TGTGCCTGGAAAAAAGAGCATTCAAGAGACTATGGCTACACCTTC
>TRBV6-5|NA|TRBJ1-2|NA
CASRGGYGYTF
TGTGCCAGCAGGGGGGGATATGGCTACACCTTC
>TRBV9|TRBD1|TRBJ1-5|NA
CASSAGQGANPYSNQPQHF
TGTGCCAGCAGCGCTGGACAGGGGGCGAATCCTTATAGCAATCAGCCCCAGCATTTT
>TRBV4-2|NA|TRBJ1-1|NA
CASSQEGGTMNTEAFF
TGTGCCAGCAGCCAAGAGGGGGGGACTATGAACACTGAAGCTTTCTTT
>TRBV5-1|TRBD1|TRBJ1-1|NA
CASSLELGQGAYTEAFF
TGCGCCAGCAGCTTGGAGCTAGGACAGGGGGCGTACACTGAAGCTTTCTTT
>TRBV12-5|TRBD2|TRBJ2-1|NA
CASGSTLAGQFF
TGTGCTAGTGGGTCTACTCTAGCGGGGCAGTTCTTC
>TRBV19|TRBD1|TRBJ1-5|NA
CASSTGTGDMSNQPQHF
TGTGCCAGTAGTACCGGGACAGGGGATATGAGCAATCAGCCCCAGCATTTT
>TRBV19|NA|TRBJ1-3|once
CASTRGGNGNTIYF
TGTGCCAGTACCCGCGGAGGTAATGGAAACACCATATATTTT
>TRBV13|TRBD1|TRBJ2-7|few
CASSLFSSGGSSEQYF
TGTGCCAGCAGCTTATTCTCGTCAGGGGGAAGCTCCGAGCAGTACTTC
>TRBV5-1|NA|TRBJ1-1|NA
CASSLDGGPDTEAFF
TGCGCCAGCAGCCTAGACGGGGGACCGGACACTGAAGCTTTCTTT
>TRBV9|TRBD1|TRBJ1-2|NA
CASSGLGTGRGYTF
TGTGCCAGCAGCGGGCTTGGGACAGGCCGGGGCTACACCTTC
>TRBV27|TRBD1|TRBJ1-4|NA
CASSLPQGGEKLFF
TGTGCCAGCAGTTTACCCCAGGGGGGAGAAAAACTGTTTTTT
>TRBV28|NA|TRBJ1-3|NA
CASSGSGAGNTIYF
TGTGCCAGCAGTGGCTCCGGGGCTGGAAACACCATATATTTT
>TRBV29-1|TRBD2|TRBJ2-1|NA
CSVDSGGDAYNEQFF
TGCAGCGTTGATTCGGGGGGGGACGCCTACAATGAGCAGTTCTTC
>TRBV27|TRBD2|TRBJ2-2|NA
CASSLGGRELFF
TGTGCCAGCAGTTTGGGGGGGAGGGAGCTGTTTTTT
>TRBV2|TRBD1|TRBJ1-2|NA
CASSINRGANYGYTF
TGTGCCAGCAGCATTAACAGGGGAGCTAACTATGGCTACACCTTC
>TRBV2|NA|TRBJ2-4|NA
CASTTNWGAKNIQYF
TGTGCCAGTACGACTAACTGGGGAGCCAAAAACATTCAGTACTTC
>TRBV7-9|NA|TRBJ1-4|NA
CASSPRRGEKLFF
TGTGCCAGCAGCCCTCGGCGCGGTGAAAAACTGTTTTTT
>TRBV5-3|NA|TRBJ1-4|NA
CARRAKGQGREGEKLFF
TGTGCCAGAAGAGCTAAAGGCCAGGGCCGGGAGGGTGAAAAACTGTTTTTT
>TRBV10-3|TRBD1|TRBJ2-3|NA
CAISESRGGEPDTDTQYF
TGTGCCATCAGTGAGTCGAGAGGGGGCGAACCCGACACAGATACGCAGTATTTT
>TRBV7-9|TRBD1|TRBJ2-1|NA
CASSARDRGFYEQFF
TGTGCCAGCAGCGCCCGGGACAGGGGTTTTTATGAGCAGTTCTTC
>TRBV2|NA|TRBJ1-5|NA
CASSEGSGHWSNQPQHF
TGTGCCAGCAGTGAAGGCTCCGGACATTGGAGCAATCAGCCCCAGCATTTT
>TRBV4-2|NA|TRBJ1-1|NA
CASSQVERREAFF
TGTGCCAGCAGCCAAGTGGAGCGCCGGGAAGCTTTCTTT
>TRBV28|NA|TRBJ1-5|once
CASSLGTFDQPQHF
TGTGCCAGCAGCCTCGGGACTTTTGATCAGCCCCAGCATTTT
>TRBV11-1|NA|TRBJ1-5|NA
CASSFHSNQPQHF
TGTGCCAGCAGCTTCCATAGCAATCAGCCCCAGCATTTT
>TRBV28|NA|TRBJ1-2|NA
CASSLEVYGYTF
TGTGCCAGCAGTTTAGAGGTCTATGGCTACACCTTC
>TRBV2|NA|TRBJ1-2|NA
CASSDRTFYGYTF
TGTGCCAGCAGTGACAGGACTTTCTATGGCTACACCTTC
>TRBV7-2|TRBD1|TRBJ2-7|NA
CASSTGTGKYEQYF
TGTGCCAGCAGCACCGGGACAGGGAAATACGAGCAGTACTTC
>TRBV19|TRBD2|TRBJ2-2|NA
CASSIGSAGDLATTGELFF
TGTGCCAGTAGTATTGGGTCAGCGGGGGACCTTGCGACGACCGGGGAGCTGTTTTTT
>TRBV27|NA|TRBJ1-5|NA
CASSFGVTQPQHF
TGTGCCAGCAGTTTCGGGGTAACTCAGCCCCAGCATTTT
>TRBV18|TRBD1|TRBJ2-1|NA
CASSPWDRGPPRDNEQFF
TGTGCCAGCTCACCGTGGGACAGGGGTCCCCCCAGGGACAATGAGCAGTTCTTC
>TRBV10-2|TRBD1|TRBJ2-5|NA
CASSESPGGQGKETQYF
TGCGCCAGCAGTGAGTCCCCCGGCGGACAGGGAAAAGAGACCCAGTACTTC
>TRBV7-9|NA|TRBJ1-1|NA
CASSLAREGNTEAFF
TGTGCCAGCAGCTTAGCGCGAGAGGGGAACACTGAAGCTTTCTTT
>TRBV7-8|NA|TRBJ2-3|NA
CASSLALGVAQYF
TGTGCCAGCAGCTTAGCGCTAGGGGTCGCGCAGTATTTT
>TRBV7-9|NA|TRBJ2-5|NA
CASSLDGRGADQETQYF
TGTGCCAGCAGCTTAGATGGAAGGGGCGCGGATCAAGAGACCCAGTACTTC
>TRBV7-8|TRBD1|TRBJ1-1|NA
CASGPGQGAVTEAFF
TGTGCCAGCGGCCCCGGGCAGGGGGCGGTCACTGAAGCTTTCTTT